The 10 T cell receptor beta chains given below trace back to one sample, sequenced in a study of cytotoxic CD8 clonotypes in ibrutinib-treated CLL. The data were produced by immunoSEQ multiplex PCR, yet TCRdb's version contains in-frame clones alone and is incomplete. The data hold over 6,500 clones, with 60% to 75% observed a single time. The sequences come from PBMCs, collected before ibrutinib treatment. These receptors were collected from a human donor with chronic lymphocytic leukemia.

The J gene is TRBJ2-1, the V gene TRBV5-1, with 9 bases that match TRBD2. The CDR3 totals 16 residues. The trim removed 5 bases at V and 6 bases at J, leaving 12 bases unmatched. Looked up from germline, CDR1 is SGHRS and CDR2 is YFSETQ. CDR3 amino acids: CASRGGTSPRGNEQFF. In DNA form, the CDR3 reads TGCGCCAGCAGAGGCGGGACTAGCCCCCGTGGCAATGAGCAGTTCTTC.

The chain recombines TRBV29-1 with TRBJ2-5; D may be TRBD1 or TRBD2 (6 bases each). The V and J ends lost 7 bases and 4 bases respectively, with 13 bases between them. CDR3 length equals 12 residues. Looked up from germline, CDR1 is SQVTM and CDR2 is ANQGSEA. This chain's CDR3 is CSGTGTPETQYF. For the CDR3, the DNA is TGCAGCGGCACAGGGACTCCAGAGACCCAGTACTTC.

This clone was picked up a small number of times. The rearrangement joins TRBV6-5 to TRBJ1-3; D gene uncertain. CDR3 length equals 14 residues. V lost 2 bases, J lost 1 base, and 6 bases lay in between. Germline V gene data show CDR1 as MNHEY and CDR2 as SVGAGI. The CDR3 here is CASSYDGSGNTIYF. The CDR3 DNA is TGTGCCAGCAGTTACGACGGTTCTGGAAACACCATATATTTT.

Here the CDR3 DNA reads TGTGCCAGCAGCGTAGCTAATCGGATCCAACAGTATTTT. This sequence encodes CASSVANRIQQYF. The genes are TRBV9 and TRBJ2-3; D is ambiguous. V was shortened by 0 bases and J by 12 bases, with 14 bases between the two germline ends. Germline V gives CDR1 SGDLS, CDR2 YYNGEE. This CDR3 spans 13 amino acids.

The chain has TRBV10-1 and TRBJ1-1, with D tentatively TRBD1 (6 bases). The CDR3 runs 18 residues. CDR1 is WNHNN, CDR2 SYGVQD, per germline (reference sequence). With 0 bases removed from V and 5 bases from J, the gap between germline ends came to 22 bases. CDR3 residues: CASSESASGEGKETEAFF. CDR3 in DNA: TGCGCCAGCAGTGAGTCCGCGTCAGGGGAAGGGAAGGAGACTGAAGCTTTCTTT.

This clone has only a few counts. This chain uses TRBV4-1 with TRBJ2-1; D remains unclear. CDR1 and CDR2 (germline): MGHRA, YSYEKL. V dropped 0 bases and J dropped 8 bases, with 8 bases sitting between them. This CDR3 has 13 residues. The CDR3 region is CASSQDRGYEQFF. DNA of the CDR3: TGCGCCAGCAGCCAAGATAGAGGCTATGAGCAGTTCTTC.

The V call is TRBV5-6, the J call TRBJ2-1, with 11 nucleotides matching TRBD2. CDR1 is SGHDT, CDR2 YYEEEE, per germline. V was pared by 2 bases and J by 6 bases, with 7 bases of the junction left unmatched. The CDR3 contains 16 residues. CDR3 amino acids: CASSFLSGRAINEQFF. DNA for the CDR3: TGTGCCAGCAGCTTTCTTAGCGGGAGGGCCATCAATGAGCAGTTCTTC.

The chain employs TRBV4-1 and TRBJ1-1, with unresolved D. Per the germline V gene, CDR1 is MGHRA and CDR2 is YSYEKL. The CDR3 covers 12 residues. The germline V and J ends were trimmed by 3 bases and 4 bases, with 6 bases remaining between them. The CDR3 DNA follows: TGCGCCAGCAGCCATCCGGGCACTGAAGCTTTCTTT. It is translated as CASSHPGTEAFF.

CDR3 sequence reads: CASSPEMWSGELFF. CDR3 bases: TGCGCCAGCAGTCCAGAAATGTGGTCCGGGGAGCTGTTTTTT. The chain employs TRBV10-1 and TRBJ2-2, with D hard to call. CDR1 is WNHNN and CDR2 is SYGVQD in the germline V gene (reference sequence). Trimming removed 5 bases from V and 6 bases from J, with 13 bases in between. This CDR3 is 14 amino acids long.

This clone was picked up one time. The chain couples TRBV5-1 to TRBJ1-1, with 7 bases fitting TRBD1. The CDR3 sequence is 15 residues long. CDR1 and CDR2 (germline): SGHRS, YFSETQ. Trimming removed 5 bases from V and 3 bases from J; junction bases left unmatched: 10. CDR3 sequence: CASSNRGTGDTEAFF. CDR3 nucleotides: TGCGCCAGCAGTAACAGGGGAACGGGGGACACTGAAGCTTTCTTT.